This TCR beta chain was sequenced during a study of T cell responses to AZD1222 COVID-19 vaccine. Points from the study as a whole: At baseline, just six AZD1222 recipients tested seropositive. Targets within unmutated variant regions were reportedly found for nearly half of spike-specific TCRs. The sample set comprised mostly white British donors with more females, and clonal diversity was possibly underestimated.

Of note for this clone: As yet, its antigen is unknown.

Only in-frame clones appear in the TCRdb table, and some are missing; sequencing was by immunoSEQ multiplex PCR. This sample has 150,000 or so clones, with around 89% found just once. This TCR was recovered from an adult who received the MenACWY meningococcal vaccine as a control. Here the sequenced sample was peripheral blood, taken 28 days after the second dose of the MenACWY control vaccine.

The CDR3 sequence: CASSVQGWAFF. The CDR3 DNA follows: TGTGCCAGCAGTGTCCAGGGATGGGCTTTCTTT. This chain connects TRBV2 to TRBJ1-1; TRBD1 might be the D (5 bases). Deletions cut 4 bases from V and 11 bases from J, with 11 bases between. The CDR3 sequence is 11 residues long. Germline V gene lookup returns CDR1 SNHLY and CDR2 FYNNEI.